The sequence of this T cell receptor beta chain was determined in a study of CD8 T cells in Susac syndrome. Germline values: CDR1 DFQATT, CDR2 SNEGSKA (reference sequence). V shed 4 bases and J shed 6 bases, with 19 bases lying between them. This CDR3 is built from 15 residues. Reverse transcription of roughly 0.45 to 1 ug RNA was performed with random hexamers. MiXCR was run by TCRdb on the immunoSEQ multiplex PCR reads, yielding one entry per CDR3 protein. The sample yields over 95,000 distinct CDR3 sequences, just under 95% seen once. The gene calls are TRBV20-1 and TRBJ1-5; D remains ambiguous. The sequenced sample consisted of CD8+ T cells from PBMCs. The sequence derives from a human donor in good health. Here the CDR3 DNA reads TGCAGTGCTATGGGATCCCCTAACGGTGGTCAGCCCCAGCATTTT. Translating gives CSAMGSPNGGQPQHF.